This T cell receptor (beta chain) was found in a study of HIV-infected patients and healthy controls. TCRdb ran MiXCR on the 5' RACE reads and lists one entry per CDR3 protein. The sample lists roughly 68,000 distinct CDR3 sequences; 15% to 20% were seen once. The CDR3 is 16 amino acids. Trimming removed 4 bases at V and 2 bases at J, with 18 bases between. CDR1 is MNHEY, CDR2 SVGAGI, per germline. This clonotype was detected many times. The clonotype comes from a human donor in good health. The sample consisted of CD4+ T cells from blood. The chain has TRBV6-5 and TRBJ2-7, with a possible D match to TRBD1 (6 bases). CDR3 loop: CASSFDRPPRPYEQYF. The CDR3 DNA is TGTGCCAGCAGTTTCGACAGGCCCCCCCGGCCCTACGAGCAGTACTTC.